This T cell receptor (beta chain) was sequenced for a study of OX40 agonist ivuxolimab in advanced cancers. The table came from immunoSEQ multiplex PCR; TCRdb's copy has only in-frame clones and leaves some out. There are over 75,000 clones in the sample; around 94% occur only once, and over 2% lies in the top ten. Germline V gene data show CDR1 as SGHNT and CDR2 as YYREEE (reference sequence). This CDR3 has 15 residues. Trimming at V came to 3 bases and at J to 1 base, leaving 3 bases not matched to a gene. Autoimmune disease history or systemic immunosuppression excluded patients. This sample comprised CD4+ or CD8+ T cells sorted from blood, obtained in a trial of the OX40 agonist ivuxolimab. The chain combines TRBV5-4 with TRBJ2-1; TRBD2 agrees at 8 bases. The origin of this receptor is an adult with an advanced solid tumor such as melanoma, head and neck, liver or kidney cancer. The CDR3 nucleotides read TGTGCCAGCAGCTATACGGGGGGGTCCTACAATGAGCAGTTCTTC. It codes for CASSYTGGSYNEQFF.